This TCR beta chain was captured in a study of T-cell reconstitution after alpha-beta-depleted transplantation in children. The study's findings and limits: Diversity and T-cell counts at one year after transplant derived mostly from new T cells.

This clonotype was detected ten times or more. Its antigen is not identified. Unique molecular identifiers tagged the TCRbeta library. TCRdb re-called the PCR reads through MiXCR, storing one row per CDR3 protein. The sample includes some 300,000 distinct CDR3 sequences, over 7% of them seen just once. Germline lookup yields CDR1 LGHNA and CDR2 YNFKEQ. This CDR3 is built from 14 residues. V was trimmed by 4 bases and J by 2 bases, leaving 11 bases between them. The TCR comes from a female patient between 2 and 15 years old who had a stem cell transplant for Fanconi anemia, so the T cells may come from the graft donor. The sample was peripheral blood, taken 360 days after TCRalphabeta/CD19-depleted stem cell transplant. The V and J genes are TRBV4-2 and TRBJ2-5; D unclear. CDR3 nucleotides: TGTGCCAGCAGCCCGAAAGCGCGGCAAGAGACCCAGTACTTC. Residues: CASSPKARQETQYF.